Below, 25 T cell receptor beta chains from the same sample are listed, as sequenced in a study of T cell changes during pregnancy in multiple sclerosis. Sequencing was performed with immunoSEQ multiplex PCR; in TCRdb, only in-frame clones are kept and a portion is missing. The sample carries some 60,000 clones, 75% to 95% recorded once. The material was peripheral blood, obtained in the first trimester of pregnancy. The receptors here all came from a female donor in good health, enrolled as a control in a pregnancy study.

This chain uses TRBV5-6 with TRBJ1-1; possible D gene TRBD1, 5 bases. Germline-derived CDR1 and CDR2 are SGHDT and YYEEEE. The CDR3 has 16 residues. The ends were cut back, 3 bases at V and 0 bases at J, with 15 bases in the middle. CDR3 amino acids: CASSYVGQGMNTEAFF. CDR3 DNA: TGTGCCAGCAGCTACGTGGGGCAGGGCATGAACACTGAAGCTTTCTTT.

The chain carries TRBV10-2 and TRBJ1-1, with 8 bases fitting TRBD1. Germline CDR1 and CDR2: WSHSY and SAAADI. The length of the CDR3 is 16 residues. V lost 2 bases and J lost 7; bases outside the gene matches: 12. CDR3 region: CASSEKAGGLAGEAFF. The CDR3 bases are TGCGCCAGCAGTGAGAAGGCAGGGGGCTTGGCTGGTGAAGCTTTCTTT.

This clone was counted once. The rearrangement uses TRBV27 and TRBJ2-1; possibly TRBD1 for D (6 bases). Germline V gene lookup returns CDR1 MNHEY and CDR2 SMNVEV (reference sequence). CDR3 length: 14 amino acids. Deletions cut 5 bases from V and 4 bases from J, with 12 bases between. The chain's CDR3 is CASSVTGLYNEQFF. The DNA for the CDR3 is TGTGCCAGCAGTGTGACAGGACTTTACAATGAGCAGTTCTTC.

The CDR3 loop reads CASSRAGGSQPQHF. In nucleotides, the CDR3 is TGTGCCAGCTCACGGGCAGGGGGAAGTCAGCCCCAGCATTTT. The V and J genes are TRBV18 and TRBJ1-5; 7 positions match TRBD1. This CDR3 is built from 14 residues. Germline V gene lookup returns CDR1 KGHSH and CDR2 LQKENI. Trimming removed 4 bases from V and 6 bases from J; junction bases left unmatched: 6.

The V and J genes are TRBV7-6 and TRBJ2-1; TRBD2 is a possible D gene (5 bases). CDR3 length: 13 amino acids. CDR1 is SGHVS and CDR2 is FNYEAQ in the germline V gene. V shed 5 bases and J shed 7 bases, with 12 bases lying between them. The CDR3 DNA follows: TGTGCCAGCAGCCCCCGGTGGAGGAATGAGCAGTTCTTC. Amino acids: CASSPRWRNEQFF.

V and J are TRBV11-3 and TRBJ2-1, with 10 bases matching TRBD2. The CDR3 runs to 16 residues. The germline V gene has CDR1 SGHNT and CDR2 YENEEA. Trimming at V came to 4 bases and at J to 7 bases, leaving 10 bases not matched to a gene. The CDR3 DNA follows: TGTGCCAGCAGCTCCCGGGGAGCGGGAGGGGAAAATGAGCAGTTCTTC. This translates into CASSSRGAGGENEQFF.

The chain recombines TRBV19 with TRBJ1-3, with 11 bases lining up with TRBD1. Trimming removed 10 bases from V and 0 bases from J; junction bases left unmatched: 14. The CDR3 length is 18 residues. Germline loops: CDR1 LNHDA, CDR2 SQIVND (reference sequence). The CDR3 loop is CATRPGQGVEGSGNTIYF. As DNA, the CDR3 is TGTGCCACCCGACCGGGACAGGGGGTCGAGGGCTCTGGAAACACCATATATTTT.

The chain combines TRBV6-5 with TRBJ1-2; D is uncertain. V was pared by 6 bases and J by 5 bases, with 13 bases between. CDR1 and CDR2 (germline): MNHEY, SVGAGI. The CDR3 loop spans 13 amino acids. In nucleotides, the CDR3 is TGTGCCAGCAGAGATCTCGGAGGATATGGCTACACCTTC. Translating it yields CASRDLGGYGYTF.

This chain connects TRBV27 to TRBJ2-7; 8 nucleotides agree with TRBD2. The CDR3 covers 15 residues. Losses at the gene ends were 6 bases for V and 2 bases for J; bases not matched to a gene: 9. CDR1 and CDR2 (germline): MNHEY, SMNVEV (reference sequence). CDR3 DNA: TGTGCCAGCAGAAATCTAGCGGGCCGTACCTACGAGCAGTACTTC. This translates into CASRNLAGRTYEQYF.

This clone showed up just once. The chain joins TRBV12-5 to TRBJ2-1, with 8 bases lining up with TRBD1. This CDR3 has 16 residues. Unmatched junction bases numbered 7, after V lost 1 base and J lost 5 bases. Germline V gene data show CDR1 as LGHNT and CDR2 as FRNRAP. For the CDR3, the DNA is TGTGCTAGTGGTTTGGGTCAGGGGGCGGCCGACAATGAGCAGTTCTTC. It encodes CASGLGQGAADNEQFF. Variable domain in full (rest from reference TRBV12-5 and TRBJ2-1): DARVTQTPRHKVTEMGQEVTMRCQPILGHNTVFWYRQTMMQGLELLAYFRNRAPLDDSGMPKDRFSAEMPDATLATLKIQPSEPRDSAVYFCASGLGQGAADNEQFFGPGTRLTVL.

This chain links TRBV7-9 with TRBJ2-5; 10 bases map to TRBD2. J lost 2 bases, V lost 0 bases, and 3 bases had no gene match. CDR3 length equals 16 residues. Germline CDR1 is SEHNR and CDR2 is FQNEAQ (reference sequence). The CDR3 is CASSLAASGRQETQYF. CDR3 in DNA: TGTGCCAGCAGCTTAGCGGCTAGCGGGAGACAAGAGACCCAGTACTTC.

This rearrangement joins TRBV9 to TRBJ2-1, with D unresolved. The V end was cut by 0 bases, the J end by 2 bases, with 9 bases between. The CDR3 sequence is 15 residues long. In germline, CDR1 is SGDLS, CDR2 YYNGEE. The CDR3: CASSVVGSAYNEQFF. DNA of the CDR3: TGTGCCAGCAGCGTAGTCGGGTCAGCCTACAATGAGCAGTTCTTC.

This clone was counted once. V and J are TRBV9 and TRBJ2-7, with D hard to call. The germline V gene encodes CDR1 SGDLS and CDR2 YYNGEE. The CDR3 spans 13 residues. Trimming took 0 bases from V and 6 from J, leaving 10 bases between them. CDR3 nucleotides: TGTGCCAGCAGCGTAGGCGGTATGGGCGAGCAGTACTTC. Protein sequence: CASSVGGMGEQYF. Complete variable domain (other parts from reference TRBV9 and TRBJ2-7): DSGVTQTPKHLITATGQRVTLRCSPRSGDLSVYWYQQSLDQGLQFLIQYYNGEERAKGNILERFSAQQFPDLHSELNLSSLELGDSALYFCASSVGGMGEQYFGPGTRLTVT.

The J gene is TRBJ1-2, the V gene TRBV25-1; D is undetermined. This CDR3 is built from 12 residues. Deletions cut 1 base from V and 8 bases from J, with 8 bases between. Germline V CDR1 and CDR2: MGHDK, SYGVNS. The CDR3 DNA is TGTGCCAGCAGTGAATCGCGGTTCGGCTACACCTTC. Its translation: CASSESRFGYTF.

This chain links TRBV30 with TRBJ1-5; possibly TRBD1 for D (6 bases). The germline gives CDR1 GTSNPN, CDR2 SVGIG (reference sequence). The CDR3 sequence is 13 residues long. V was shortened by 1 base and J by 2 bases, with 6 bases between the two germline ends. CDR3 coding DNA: TGTGCCTGGAGTGACAGGGGCAATCAGCCCCAGCATTTT. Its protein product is CAWSDRGNQPQHF.

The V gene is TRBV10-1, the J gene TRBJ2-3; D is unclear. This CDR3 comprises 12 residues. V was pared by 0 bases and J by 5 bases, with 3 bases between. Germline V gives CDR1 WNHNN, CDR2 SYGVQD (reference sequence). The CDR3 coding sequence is TGCGCCAGCAGTGAGTCTCGAGATACGCAGTATTTT. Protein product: CASSESRDTQYF.

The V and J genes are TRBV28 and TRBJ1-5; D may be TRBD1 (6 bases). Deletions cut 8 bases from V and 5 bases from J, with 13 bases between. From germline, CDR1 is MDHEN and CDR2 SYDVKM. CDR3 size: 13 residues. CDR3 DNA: TGTGCCAGCGGACACAGGGCGGATCAGCCCCAGCATTTT. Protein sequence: CASGHRADQPQHF.

The CDR3 DNA is TGTGCCAGCAGCTTAGATCGGGGTACTGGGGAGCTGTTTTTT. Its protein product is CASSLDRGTGELFF. This chain links TRBV11-2 with TRBJ2-2, with a tentative D call TRBD2 (5 bases). V lost 0 bases to trimming and J lost 8 bases, with 10 bases between them. Germline CDR1 SGHAT, CDR2 FQNNGV. This CDR3 has 14 amino acids.

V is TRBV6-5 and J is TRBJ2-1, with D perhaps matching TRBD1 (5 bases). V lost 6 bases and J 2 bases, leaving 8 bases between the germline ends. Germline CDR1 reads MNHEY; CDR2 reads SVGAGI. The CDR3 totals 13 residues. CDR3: CASSSGTYNEQFF. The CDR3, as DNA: TGTGCCAGCAGCTCAGGGACCTACAATGAGCAGTTCTTC.

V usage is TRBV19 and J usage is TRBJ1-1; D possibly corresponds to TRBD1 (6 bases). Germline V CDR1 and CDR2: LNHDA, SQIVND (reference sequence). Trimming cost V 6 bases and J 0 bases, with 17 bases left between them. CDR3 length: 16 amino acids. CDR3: CASSKDVQGMNTEAFF. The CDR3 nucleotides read TGTGCCAGTAGCAAGGACGTGCAGGGGATGAACACTGAAGCTTTCTTT.

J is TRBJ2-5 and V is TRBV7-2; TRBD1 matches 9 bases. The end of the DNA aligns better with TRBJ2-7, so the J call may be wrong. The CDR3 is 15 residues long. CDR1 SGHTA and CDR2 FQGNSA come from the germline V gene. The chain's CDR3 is CASSHPGQGFYEQYF. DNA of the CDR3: TGTGCCAGCAGCCATCCGGGACAGGGATTCTACGAGCAGTACTTC.

The CDR3 bases are TGTGCCATCAAAGGAGGGGATCTCTATGGCTACACCTTC. It codes for CAIKGGDLYGYTF. The chain carries TRBV10-3 and TRBJ1-2; tentative D call: TRBD1 (5 bases). This CDR3 contains 13 residues. V lost 7 bases to trimming and J lost 4 bases, with 13 bases between them. From germline, CDR1 is ENHRY and CDR2 SYGVKD.

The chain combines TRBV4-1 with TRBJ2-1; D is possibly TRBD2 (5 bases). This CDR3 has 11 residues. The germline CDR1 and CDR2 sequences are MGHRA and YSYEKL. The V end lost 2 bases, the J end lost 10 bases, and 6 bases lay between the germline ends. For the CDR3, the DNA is TGCGCCAGCAGCCAAAGAGGGGAGCAGTTCTTC. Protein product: CASSQRGEQFF.

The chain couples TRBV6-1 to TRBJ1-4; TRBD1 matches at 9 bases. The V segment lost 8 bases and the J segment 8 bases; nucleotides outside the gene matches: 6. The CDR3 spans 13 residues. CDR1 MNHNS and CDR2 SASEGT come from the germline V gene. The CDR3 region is CASHRDRVEKLFF. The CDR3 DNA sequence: TGTGCCAGCCACCGGGACAGGGTAGAAAAACTGTTTTTT.

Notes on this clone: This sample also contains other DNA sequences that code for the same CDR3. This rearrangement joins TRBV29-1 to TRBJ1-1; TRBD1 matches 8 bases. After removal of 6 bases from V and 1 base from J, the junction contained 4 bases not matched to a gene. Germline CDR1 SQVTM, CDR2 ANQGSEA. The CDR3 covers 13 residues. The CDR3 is CSVGGQGNTEAFF. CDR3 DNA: TGCAGCGTCGGCGGACAGGGGAACACTGAAGCTTTCTTT. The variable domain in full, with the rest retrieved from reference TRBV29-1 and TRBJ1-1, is SAVISQKPSRDICQRGTSLTIQCQVDSQVTMMFWYRQQPGQSLTLIATANQGSEATYESGFVIDKFPISRPNLTFSTLTVSNMSPEDSSIYLCSVGGQGNTEAFFGQGTRLTVV.